What follows are 16 T cell receptor beta chains derived from one specimen sequenced in a study of metastatic and nonmetastatic thyroid tumors. Among the patients, none had received any treatment before thyroid surgery. TCRdb re-clonotyped the PCR reads through MiXCR. This table holds tens of thousands of clones, less than 20% found once. The sequenced sample was tumor tissue. These receptor sequences come from a female donor with papillary thyroid cancer or a benign thyroid nodule (not recorded which). Some clones in this sample may be carry-over from other donors' samples.

To note about this clone: One end of the junction is discordant with germline, which a read error may explain. V usage is TRBV6-1 and J usage is TRBJ2-7; D is unclear. The germline gives CDR1 MNHNS, CDR2 SASEGT. The CDR3 consists of 15 residues. Here the CDR3 DNA reads TGTGCCAGCAGTCCACCCCGATGGGGATCGGTCGAGCATTACTTC. Its translation: CASSPPRWGSVEHYF.

This clone has ten or more counts. J is TRBJ2-5 and V is TRBV30, with D unresolved. V lost 0 bases to trimming and J lost 5 bases, with 4 bases between them. The CDR3 consists of 11 residues. Germline CDR1 is GTSNPN and CDR2 is SVGIG (reference sequence). The CDR3, as DNA: TGTGCCTGGAGTGTACGGGAGACCCAGTACTTC. Protein: CAWSVRETQYF.

This clone has just a few counts. This chain connects TRBV6-1 to TRBJ2-7, with D unresolved. Germline lookup yields CDR1 MNHNS and CDR2 SASEGT. V gave up 7 bases and J gave up 6 bases, with 22 bases separating them. The CDR3 has 15 residues. The CDR3 protein is CASIDLVPPRLEQYF. CDR3 nucleotides: TGTGCCAGCATTGACTTGGTCCCCCCCCGGCTCGAGCAGTACTTC.

This clone was found many times. The same CDR3 can be traced to other DNA sequences in this sample. The gene calls are TRBV28 and TRBJ1-5; no clear D gene. CDR1 is MDHEN and CDR2 is SYDVKM in the germline V gene. CDR3 length equals 15 residues. V lost 2 bases to trimming and J lost 6 bases, with 14 bases between them. The CDR3 protein is CASSLMPTPGQPQHF. CDR3 sequence (DNA): TGTGCCAGCAGTTTAATGCCTACCCCGGGTCAGCCCCAGCATTTT.

This clone was counted ten times or more. V and J are TRBV2 and TRBJ1-5; 7 bases map to TRBD1. Looked up from germline, CDR1 is SNHLY and CDR2 is FYNNEI. J lost 5 bases, V lost 4 bases, and 2 bases had no gene match. The CDR3 sequence is 13 residues long. CDR3 DNA sequence: TGTGCCAGCAGTGGGGACAGTTATCAGCCCCAGCATTTT. This encodes CASSGDSYQPQHF. Complete variable domain (other parts from reference TRBV2 and TRBJ1-5): EPEVTQTPSHQVTQMGQEVILRCVPISNHLYFYWYRQILGQKVEFLVSFYNNEISEKSEIFDDQFSVERPDGSNFTLKIRSTKLEDSAMYFCASSGDSYQPQHFGDGTRLSIL.

This clone was counted only a few times. A read error may be the cause here, since a much bigger clone is one base away. The CDR3 region has the DNA TGTGCCAGCAGTCAAACCAACCAAGAGACCCAGTACTTC. It codes for CASSQTNQETQYF. V is TRBV12-3 or TRBV12-4 and J is TRBJ2-5, with D uncertain. This CDR3 comprises 13 residues. Trimming shortened V by 5 bases and J by 0 bases, and 7 bases separated the two germline ends.

This clone was picked up many times. The junction does not match germline at one end; this may be a read error. J is TRBJ2-7 and V is TRBV5-5, with D uncertain. This CDR3 contains 14 residues. Germline CDR1 SGHKS, CDR2 YYEKEE (reference sequence). The CDR3 reads CASSSTTGSHEQYF. The CDR3 DNA follows: TGTGCCAGCAGCTCTACCACGGGCTCCCACGAGCAGTACTTC. The complete variable domain, with remaining parts taken from reference TRBV5-5 and TRBJ2-7, reads DAGVTQSPTHLIKTRGQQVTLRCSPISGHKSVSWYQQVLGQGPQFIFQYYEKEERGRGNFPDRFSARQFPNYSSELNVNALLLGDSALYLCASSSTTGSHEQYFGPGTRLTVT.

By sample share, this clone is medium-sized (0.01 to 0.1%). The J gene is TRBJ2-7, the V gene TRBV12-3 or TRBV12-4; 8 positions agree with TRBD2. There are 15 residues in the CDR3. V shed 5 bases, J shed 3 bases, and the junction held 9 bases outside the gene matches. The CDR3 region is CASSLPGLGDYEQYF. CDR3 DNA sequence: TGTGCCAGCAGTCTGCCGGGACTAGGGGACTACGAGCAGTACTTC.

Many counts were recorded for this clone. The chain carries TRBV27 and TRBJ2-1; TRBD1 matches 7 bases. The germline V gene encodes CDR1 MNHEY and CDR2 SMNVEV (reference sequence). The CDR3 runs to 15 residues. Unmatched junction bases numbered 7, after V lost 6 bases and J lost 2 bases. The CDR3 nucleotides are TGTGCCAGCAGACTTCCGACAGGGACCTACAATGAGCAGTTCTTC. Residues: CASRLPTGTYNEQFF.

This clone was recorded many times. The V call is TRBV7-2, the J call TRBJ2-5; D unresolved. Trimming removed 2 bases from V and 4 bases from J, with 5 bases in between. Looked up from germline, CDR1 is SGHTA and CDR2 is FQGNSA. CDR3 length equals 12 residues. The CDR3 sequence: CASSLILETQYF. CDR3 bases: TGTGCCAGCAGCTTAATCTTAGAGACCCAGTACTTC.

This clone was seen repeatedly, ten times or more. This chain links TRBV5-1 with TRBJ1-3; D is unclear. V lost 1 base to trimming and J lost 4 bases, with 6 bases between them. Germline-derived CDR1 and CDR2 are SGHRS and YFSETQ. CDR3 size: 13 residues. As DNA, the CDR3 is TGCGCCAGCAGCTTGTCCGCAGGAAACACCATATATTTT. Its translation is CASSLSAGNTIYF.

This clone has a count of ten or more. The rearrangement links TRBV27 to TRBJ2-7; D assignment may be TRBD1 or TRBD2 (5 bases each). The CDR3 loop spans 13 amino acids. The germline V and J ends were trimmed by 8 bases and 2 bases, with 13 bases remaining between them. Germline V gene data show CDR1 as MNHEY and CDR2 as SMNVEV (reference sequence). The CDR3 spells CASGKGPAYEQYF. CDR3 nucleotide sequence: TGTGCCAGCGGAAAGGGACCAGCCTACGAGCAGTACTTC.

The V and J genes are TRBV11-1 and TRBJ2-3; possibly TRBD2 for D (5 bases). The germline gives CDR1 SGHAT, CDR2 FQDESV (reference sequence). CDR3 length equals 18 residues. Trimming took off 3 bases at V and 5 bases at J, with 24 bases between the two ends. Written as DNA, the CDR3 is TGTGCCAGCAGCTTCTCTGCGGAAGGAGCGGTTCGCAAAGATACGCAGTATTTT. Translation: CASSFSAEGAVRKDTQYF.

This clone was found many times. The chain couples TRBV24-1 to TRBJ2-7; D may be TRBD2 (5 bases). This CDR3 spans 15 amino acids. Germline V gene sequence: CDR1 KGHDR, CDR2 SFDVKD. Trimming took off 3 bases at V and 2 bases at J, with 13 bases between the two ends. The DNA of the CDR3 is TGTGCCACCAGTGATGCCTCGCGGGCTACCTACGAGCAGTACTTC. Translating gives CATSDASRATYEQYF.

This clone was observed at least ten times. The chain recombines TRBV30 with TRBJ1-2; 9 nucleotides match TRBD1. This CDR3 contains 14 residues. Trimming at V came to 7 bases and at J to 1 base, leaving 7 bases not matched to a gene. Looked up from germline, CDR1 is GTSNPN and CDR2 is SVGIG (reference sequence). The CDR3 nucleotides are TGTGCCTTGAACAGGGACAGGGATAACTATGGCTACACCTTC. Translation: CALNRDRDNYGYTF.

This clone has at least ten counts. The gene calls are TRBV4-3 and TRBJ2-7; 9 bases are a match to TRBD2. With 1 base clipped from V and 3 bases from J, the junction kept 7 bases outside the gene matches. This CDR3 is built from 16 residues. Germline assignment: CDR1 LGHNA and CDR2 YSLEER. The CDR3 sequence: CASSQGLADKGYEQYF. DNA for the CDR3: TGCGCCAGCAGCCAAGGACTAGCGGACAAAGGCTACGAGCAGTACTTC.